This TCR beta chain is drawn from a study of regulatory T cells in long-lasting Graves disease. Study background: Under 3 months of antithyroid drugs had been taken by newly diagnosed Graves' patients.

Arm-PCR with iRepertoire HTBI primers amplified the CDR3 regions for these TCR beta libraries. One entry per CDR3 protein results from TCRdb running MiXCR on the multiplex PCR reads. The sample shows around 330,000 distinct CDR3 sequences, under 20% of them seen only once. CDR1 SGHAT and CDR2 FQNNGV come from the germline V gene. The CDR3 sequence is 16 residues long. The J segment lost 7 bases and the V segment lost 6 bases, leaving 17 bases of the junction unmatched. A note on this clonotype: Antigen specificity is unknown. This could be a read error, since a much larger clone is one nucleotide away.

Specified time point: newly diagnosed GD, antithyroid drugs for less than 3 months. From RNA extracted from PBMCs, the TCR library was made. Study observations and caveats: Only peripheral blood was studied, not thyroid tissue. Persistent disease exhibited a predilection for TRBV28, TRBJ1-2 and TRBJ2-5.

This TCR was recovered from a female donor with Graves disease. This material consisted of peripheral blood mononuclear cells (PBMCs), taken at new diagnosis, from a patient treated with antithyroid drugs. The chain uses TRBV11-2 and TRBJ2-7, with TRBD2 identical over 8 bases. DNA for the CDR3: TGTGCCAGCAGAGCGGGGGACTGGCGCGGGGGGAATGAGCAGTACTTC. This codes for CASRAGDWRGGNEQYF.